This T cell receptor (beta chain) was sequenced during a study of OX40 agonist ivuxolimab in advanced cancers. Background for the entire study: Ivuxolimab, which targeted the costimulatory receptor OX40 (CD134), was an agonistic, fully human IgG2 monoclonal antibody. Intravenous ivuxolimab was administered to patients every 2 weeks at six dose levels: 0.01, 0.1, 0.3, 1.5, 3 and 10 mg/kg. Among the 52 dose-escalation patients, about 20 had hepatocellular carcinoma, 15 or so melanoma, 9 renal cell carcinoma and 9 head and neck cancer. In the dose-escalation cohort, roughly 82% of patients were male, and the mean age was around 60 years with a range of roughly 20 to 85. Patients were allowed to have had prior anti-PD-1, anti-PD-L1 or anti-CTLA-4 therapy, and approximately 40% of the dose-escalation patients had been treated with checkpoint inhibitors. Three dose-escalation patients achieved partial responses, one with hepatocellular carcinoma and two with cutaneous melanoma. The purpose of peripheral TCRbeta sequencing was to test whether ivuxolimab changed TCR sequence diversity and led to clonal T-cell expansion. The paper covers the monotherapy dose-escalation part of the phase I ivuxolimab trial, which included N of about 50 patients. The full study reports these points: Low levels of normalized T-cell clonal expansion were also shown by some nonresponding patients. Antigen specificity was not determined for the clonally expanded peripheral T cells. After ivuxolimab, expanded clones were on average more numerous among CD8+ T cells than among CD4+ T cells. At doses of 0.1 to 3.0 mg/kg, clonal expansion of both CD4+ and CD8+ blood T cells was observed from baseline to week 6. In the 0.1-3.0 mg/kg groups, partial responders were among the patients with the lowest normalized peripheral clonal expansion, particularly in CD8+ T cells.

Details on this clone: Its antigen specificity is not known. Base-call qualities are not available, and no considerably larger clone is one nucleotide away.

Genomic DNA was isolated from the sorted cells so that the TCRbeta CDR3 region could be sequenced. TCRbeta CDR3 regions were sequenced using the immunoSEQ Assay. TCRdb carries this immuneACCESS record with in-frame sequences only. Its versions omit some clonotypes, under half of them owing to an unresolved V gene in the studies checked, with the rest unexplained. Across this sample there are about 81,000 clones, with approximately 79% seen only once. Of the sample, more than 6% falls within the top ten clones. V is shortened by 0 bases, J by 3 bases, and the region joining them spans 11 bases. Taken from the germline V gene (reference sequence), the CDR1 and CDR2 loops are LNHNV and YYDKDF. The CDR3 contains 15 residues, cysteine and phenylalanine counted. Kept here is only the CDR3 DNA, which spans 45 bases and is read in frame from base 1. The trial excluded patients who had a history of autoimmune disease or who were on systemic immunosuppression. Peripheral blood for TCR sequencing was collected from all dose cohorts at baseline, on cycle 4 day 1, and on cycle 7 day 1. Samples were obtained from an open-label, multicenter, first-in-human phase I dose-escalation trial of ivuxolimab. Adults with locally advanced or metastatic melanoma, renal cell carcinoma, hepatocellular carcinoma or head and neck squamous cell carcinoma were enrolled in the trial. Before TCR sequencing, CD4+ and CD8+ T cells were separately sorted from peripheral blood.

This receptor was taken from an adult with an advanced solid tumor such as melanoma, head and neck, liver or kidney cancer. Sequencing used CD4+ or CD8+ T cells sorted from blood, obtained in a trial of the OX40 agonist ivuxolimab. The chain couples TRBV15 to TRBJ2-5; possibly the D gene is TRBD2, per 7 matching bases. The DNA is TGTGCCACCAGCAGAGAGGGGGGGGCTAAAGAGACCCAGTACTTC. This sequence encodes CATSREGGAKETQYF.